Below, one T cell receptor (beta chain) is given with its context. Its target is unknown. It was with 60 Vbeta and 13 Jbeta primers that the PCR ran. The protocol was immunoSEQ multiplex PCR, while the TCRdb copy is restricted to in-frame clones and leaves out a portion. This sample has 95,000 to 150,000 clones, with approximately 81% found just once. The CDR3 is made up of 14 amino acids. Germline CDR1 and CDR2: SNHLY and FYNNEI. The V gene end was trimmed by 4 bases and the J gene end by 10 bases; junction bases not matched to a gene: 10. This sample is drawn from a study of cytomegalovirus exposure and HLA in healthy donors. Study-wide results and limits: V segments that were indistinguishable, TRBV6-2 and TRBV6-3 among them, were omitted from analysis.

This sequence joins TRBV2 and TRBJ2-1; 7 bases match TRBD2. Sequenced material: PBMCs. The clonotype was recovered from a man younger than 35 in good health and CMV-seropositive. Here the CDR3 reads CASSVAGVSSEQFF. In nucleotides, the CDR3 is TGTGCCAGCAGTGTGGCGGGAGTAAGCTCGGAGCAGTTCTTC.